The rows below give T cell receptor beta chains drawn from one sample of a study of OX40 agonist ivuxolimab in advanced cancers. The data were produced by immunoSEQ multiplex PCR, yet TCRdb's version contains in-frame clones alone and is incomplete. The sample comprises around 33,000 clones, around 84% of which are singletons, and around 12% rests with the top ten. Material: CD4+ or CD8+ T cells sorted from blood, obtained in a trial of the OX40 agonist ivuxolimab. The source of these receptors is an adult with an advanced solid tumor such as melanoma, head and neck, liver or kidney cancer. The CDR3 runs from the conserved cysteine through the conserved F or W. D genes are given only for firm matches. The size of a clone is reported for some rows only, either as once, few or many, or as a class for expanded clones.

D gene,CDR3 length,J gene,V gene,clone size,CDR3 DNA,CDR3 protein
TRBD2,13,TRBJ2-1,TRBV11-2,.,TGTGCCAGCAGCCTAGCGGGAGGATATGAGCAGTTCTTC,CASSLAGGYEQFF
.,19,TRBJ2-6,TRBV7-9,.,TGTGCCAGCAGCTCCGCGAGGGTTGGGGCCAACTCTGGGGCCAACGTCCTGACTTTC,CASSSARVGANSGANVLTF
.,13,TRBJ2-1,TRBV7-6,once,TGTGCCAGCAGCTTAGCCCTAGGGAGGGAGCAGTTCTTC,CASSLALGREQFF
.,13,TRBJ2-7,TRBV27,once,TGTGCCAGCAGTTACGGGGCATCCTACGAGCAGTACTTC,CASSYGASYEQYF
.,19,TRBJ1-2,TRBV4-1,.,TGCGCCAGCAGCCAAGACCATAAAAGCCGACAACAGACCTACTATGGCTACACCTTC,CASSQDHKSRQQTYYGYTF
.,17,TRBJ1-5,TRBV28,once,TGTGCCAGCACCCACTCCGTGGGGGGAATTGGCAATCAGCCCCAGCATTTT,CASTHSVGGIGNQPQHF
TRBD2,16,TRBJ2-3,TRBV9,.,TGTGCCAGCAGCCCCCGTAGGCGGGAGGGCCCCGATACGCAGTATTTT,CASSPRRREGPDTQYF
.,14,TRBJ2-1,TRBV9,.,TGTGCCAGCAGCGTAGGTCGGCAGAGCAATGAGCAGTTCTTC,CASSVGRQSNEQFF
.,12,TRBJ2-7,TRBV19,.,TGTGCCAGTAGTCCAGGGGTCTACGAGCAGTACTTC,CASSPGVYEQYF
.,11,TRBJ2-7,TRBV20-1,.,TGCAGTGCTAGAGAGCATTACGAGCAGTACTTC,CSAREHYEQYF
.,15,TRBJ2-2,TRBV6-4,medium-sized,TGTGCCAGCAGTGACCGGGCGGGCAACACCGGGGAGCTGTTTTTT,CASSDRAGNTGELFF
TRBD2,17,TRBJ2-1,TRBV5-1,.,TGCGCCAGCAGCTTGGCCCTAGCGGGAGAATCCTACAATGAGCAGTTCTTC,CASSLALAGESYNEQFF
TRBD1,13,TRBJ1-3,TRBV7-2,.,TGTGCCAGTACGGGACAGGGCGGAAACACCATATATTTT,CASTGQGGNTIYF
.,12,TRBJ2-7,TRBV7-9,.,TGTGCCAGCAGCTCCGACAGTAACGAGCAGTACTTC,CASSSDSNEQYF
TRBD1,18,TRBJ2-5,TRBV11-2,.,TGTGCCAGCAGCCCCGGGACAGGCCCGGGGCTAGACCAAGAGACCCAGTACTTC,CASSPGTGPGLDQETQYF
.,15,TRBJ1-5,TRBV30,.,TGTGCCTGGAGTCGGGGCTCGGATAGCAATCAGCCCCAGCATTTT,CAWSRGSDSNQPQHF
.,14,TRBJ1-4,TRBV7-5,.,TGTGCCAGAAGCTTGACGGGGGCCGGTGAAAAACTGTTTTTT,CARSLTGAGEKLFF
.,13,TRBJ2-7,TRBV6-1,once,TGTGCCAGCAACGGGGGCACCTCCTACGAGCAGTACTTC,CASNGGTSYEQYF
.,15,TRBJ1-2,TRBV6-1,.,TGTGCCAGCAGTGAACCCCAGGACATAAACTATGGCTACACCTTC,CASSEPQDINYGYTF
.,13,TRBJ2-7,TRBV5-6,.,TGTGCCAGCAGTCAGGGGTCCTCCTACGAGCAGTACTTC,CASSQGSSYEQYF
.,14,TRBJ2-5,TRBV29-1,few,TGCAGCGTAGTAGATGGACAGCCCCAAGAGACCCAGTACTTC,CSVVDGQPQETQYF
.,13,TRBJ2-7,TRBV27,.,TGTGCCAGCAGAGAGACGGGAGCCTACGAGCAGTACTTC,CASRETGAYEQYF